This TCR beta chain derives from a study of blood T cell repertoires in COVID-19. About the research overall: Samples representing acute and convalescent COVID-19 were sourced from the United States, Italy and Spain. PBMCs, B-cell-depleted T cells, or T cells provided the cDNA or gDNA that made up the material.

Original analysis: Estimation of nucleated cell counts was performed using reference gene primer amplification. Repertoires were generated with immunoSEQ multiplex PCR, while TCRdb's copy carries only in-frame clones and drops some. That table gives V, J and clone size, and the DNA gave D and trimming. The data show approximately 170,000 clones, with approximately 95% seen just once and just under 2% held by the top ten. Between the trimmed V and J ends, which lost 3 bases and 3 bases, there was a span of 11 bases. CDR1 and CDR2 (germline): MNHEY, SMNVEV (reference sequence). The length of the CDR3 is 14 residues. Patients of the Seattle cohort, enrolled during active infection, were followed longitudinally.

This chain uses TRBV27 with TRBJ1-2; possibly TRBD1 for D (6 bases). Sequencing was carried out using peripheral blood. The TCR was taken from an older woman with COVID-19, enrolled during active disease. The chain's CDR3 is CASSFQGSYYGYTF. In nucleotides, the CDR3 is TGTGCCAGCAGTTTTCAGGGGTCCTACTATGGCTACACCTTC.